This T cell receptor beta chain was captured in a study of blood T cell repertoires in COVID-19. The data were produced by immunoSEQ multiplex PCR, yet TCRdb's version contains in-frame clones alone and is incomplete. Here the sample spans more than 100,000 clones, 89% being singletons. The V gene lost 3 bases and the J gene lost 8 bases, with 20 bases spanning the gap. This CDR3 spans 15 amino acids. CDR1 is SGHKS, CDR2 YYEKEE, per germline (reference sequence). The genes are TRBV5-5 and TRBJ1-2; D remains ambiguous. The sample comprised peripheral blood. The source of this sequence is a woman aged 60-70 years with acute or convalescent COVID-19. CDR3 in DNA: TGTGCCAGCAGCTCGCCGGTCGGGAGGATCGGGGGCTACACCTTC. This gives the protein CASSSPVGRIGGYTF. Full variable domain (remainder filled in from reference TRBV5-5 and TRBJ1-2): DAGVTQSPTHLIKTRGQQVTLRCSPISGHKSVSWYQQVLGQGPQFIFQYYEKEERGRGNFPDRFSARQFPNYSSELNVNALLLGDSALYLCASSSPVGRIGGYTFGSGTRLTVV.